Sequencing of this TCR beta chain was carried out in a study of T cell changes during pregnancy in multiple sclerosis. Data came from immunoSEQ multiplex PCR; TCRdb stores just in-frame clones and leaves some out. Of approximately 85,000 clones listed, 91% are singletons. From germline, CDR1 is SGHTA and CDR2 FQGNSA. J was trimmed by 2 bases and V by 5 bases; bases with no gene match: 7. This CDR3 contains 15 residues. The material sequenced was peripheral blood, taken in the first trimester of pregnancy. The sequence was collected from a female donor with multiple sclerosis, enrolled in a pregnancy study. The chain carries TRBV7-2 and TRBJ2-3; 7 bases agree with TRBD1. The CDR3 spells CASSPSGTDTDTQYF. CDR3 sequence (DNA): TGTGCCAGCAGCCCCTCCGGGACAGACACAGATACGCAGTATTTT.